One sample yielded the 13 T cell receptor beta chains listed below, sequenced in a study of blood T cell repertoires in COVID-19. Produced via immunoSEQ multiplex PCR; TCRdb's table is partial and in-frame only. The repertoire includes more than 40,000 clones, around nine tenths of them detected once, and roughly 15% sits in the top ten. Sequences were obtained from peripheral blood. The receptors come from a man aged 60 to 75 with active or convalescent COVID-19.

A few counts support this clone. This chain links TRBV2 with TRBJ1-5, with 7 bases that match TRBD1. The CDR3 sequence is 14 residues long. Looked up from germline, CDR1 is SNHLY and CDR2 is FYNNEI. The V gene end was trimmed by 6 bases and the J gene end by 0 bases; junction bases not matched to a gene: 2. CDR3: CASRGTASNQPQHF. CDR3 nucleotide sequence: TGTGCCAGCAGGGGGACAGCTAGCAATCAGCCCCAGCATTTT.

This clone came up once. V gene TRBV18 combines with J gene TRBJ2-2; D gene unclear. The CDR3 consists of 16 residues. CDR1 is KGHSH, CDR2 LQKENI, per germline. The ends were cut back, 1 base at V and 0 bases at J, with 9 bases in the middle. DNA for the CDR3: TGTGCCAGCTCACCACGGCCAGGTCCGAACACCGGGGAGCTGTTTTTT. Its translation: CASSPRPGPNTGELFF.

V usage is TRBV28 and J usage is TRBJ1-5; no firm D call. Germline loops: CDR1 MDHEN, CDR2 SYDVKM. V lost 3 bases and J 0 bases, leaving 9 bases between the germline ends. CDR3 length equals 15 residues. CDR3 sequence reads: CASSFREDSNQPQHF. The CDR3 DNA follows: TGTGCCAGCAGTTTTCGGGAGGATAGCAATCAGCCCCAGCATTTT.

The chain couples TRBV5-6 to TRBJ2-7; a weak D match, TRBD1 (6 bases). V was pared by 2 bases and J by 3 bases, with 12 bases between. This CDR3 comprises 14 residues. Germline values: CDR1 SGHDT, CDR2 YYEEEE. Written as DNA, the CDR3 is TGTGCCAGCAGCTTCGACAGGTTGAGCTACGAGCAGTACTTC. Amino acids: CASSFDRLSYEQYF.

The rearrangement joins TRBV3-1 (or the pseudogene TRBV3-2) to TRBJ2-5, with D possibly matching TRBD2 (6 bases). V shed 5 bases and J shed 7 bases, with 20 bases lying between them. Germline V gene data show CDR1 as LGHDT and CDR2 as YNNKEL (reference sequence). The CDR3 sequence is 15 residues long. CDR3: CASSESGSTSGTQYF. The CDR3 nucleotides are TGTGCCAGCAGCGAGAGCGGGTCCACCTCCGGGACCCAGTACTTC.

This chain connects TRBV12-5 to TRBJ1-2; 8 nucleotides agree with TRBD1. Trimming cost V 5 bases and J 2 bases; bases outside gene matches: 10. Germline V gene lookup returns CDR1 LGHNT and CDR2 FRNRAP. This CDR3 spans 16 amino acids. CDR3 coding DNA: TGTGCTAGTGGTCCGCCTTGGACAGGGCCGAACTATGGCTACACCTTC. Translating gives CASGPPWTGPNYGYTF.

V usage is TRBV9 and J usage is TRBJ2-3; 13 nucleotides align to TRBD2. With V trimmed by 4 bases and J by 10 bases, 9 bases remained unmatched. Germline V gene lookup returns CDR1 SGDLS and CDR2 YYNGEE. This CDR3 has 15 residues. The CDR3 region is CASSSTSGGVRAQYF. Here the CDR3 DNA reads TGTGCCAGCAGCTCAACTAGCGGGGGGGTGCGGGCGCAGTATTTT.

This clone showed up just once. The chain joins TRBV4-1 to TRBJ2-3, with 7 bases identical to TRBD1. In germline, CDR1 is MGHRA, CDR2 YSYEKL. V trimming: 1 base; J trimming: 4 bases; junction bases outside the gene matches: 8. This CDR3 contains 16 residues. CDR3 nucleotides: TGCGCCAGCAGCCAAGGGGACAGCCGAGGGGCAGATACGCAGTATTTT. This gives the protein CASSQGDSRGADTQYF.

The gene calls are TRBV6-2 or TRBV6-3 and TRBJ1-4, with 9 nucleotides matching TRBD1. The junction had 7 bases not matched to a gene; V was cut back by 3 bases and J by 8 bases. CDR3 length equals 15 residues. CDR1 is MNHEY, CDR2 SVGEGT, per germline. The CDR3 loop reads CASSYQGQGGEKLFF. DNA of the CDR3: TGTGCCAGCAGTTATCAGGGACAGGGCGGCGAAAAACTGTTTTTT.

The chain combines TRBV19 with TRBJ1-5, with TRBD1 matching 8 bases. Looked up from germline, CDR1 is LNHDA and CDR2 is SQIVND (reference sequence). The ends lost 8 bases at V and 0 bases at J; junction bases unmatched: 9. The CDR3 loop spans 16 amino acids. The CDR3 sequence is CASEIRTGYSNQPQHF. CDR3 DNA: TGTGCCAGTGAGATCCGGACAGGGTATAGCAATCAGCCCCAGCATTTT.

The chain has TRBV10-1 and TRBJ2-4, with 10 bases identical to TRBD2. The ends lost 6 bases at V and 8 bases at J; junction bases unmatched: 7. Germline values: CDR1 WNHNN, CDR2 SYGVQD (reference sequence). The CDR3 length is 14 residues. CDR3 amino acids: CASSSGGDLDIQYF. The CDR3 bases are TGCGCCAGCAGCAGCGGGGGGGATTTGGACATTCAGTACTTC.

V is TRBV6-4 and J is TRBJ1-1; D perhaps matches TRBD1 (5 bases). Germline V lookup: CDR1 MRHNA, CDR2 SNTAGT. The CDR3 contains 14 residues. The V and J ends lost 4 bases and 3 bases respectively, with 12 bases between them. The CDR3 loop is CASSVRVGDTEAFF. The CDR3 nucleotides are TGTGCCAGCAGTGTAAGGGTAGGGGACACTGAAGCTTTCTTT.

CDR3 loop: CATSEDGGAGELFF. CDR3 coding DNA: TGTGCCACCAGTGAAGACGGGGGGGCCGGGGAGCTGTTTTTT. The chain joins TRBV24-1 to TRBJ2-2; TRBD2 matches 8 bases. CDR3 length: 14 residues. CDR1 is KGHDR and CDR2 is SFDVKD in the germline V gene. With V trimmed by 4 bases and J by 6 bases, 3 bases remained unmatched.